This TCR beta chain was found in a study of shared clonotypes between healthy human individuals. Only in-frame clones appear in the TCRdb table, and some are missing; sequencing was by immunoSEQ multiplex PCR. The sample shows approximately 1.4 million clones, about 98% of them seen only once. This CDR3 has 13 amino acids. CDR1 SGHRS and CDR2 YFSETQ come from the germline V gene. The trim removed 8 bases at V and 2 bases at J, leaving 5 bases unmatched. Study-wide results and limits: Specimens sampled were limited to blood, with tissue repertoires likely differing. Compared with clonotypes that all four donors shared, non-shared clonotypes had lower generation probabilities.

Concerning this clone: No antigen is known for it.

Healthy adults negative for HIV, lacking recent acute infections or vaccinations, served as donors. Everyone who donated was a Caucasian adult who lived in Nashville, Tennessee. The TCR sequence derives from a man aged 25-40 years in good health. Material for sequencing was naive CD4+ T cells sorted from blood. Subset meaning: CD45RA+ positively selected. This sequence joins TRBV5-1 and TRBJ2-7; 9 nucleotides align to TRBD1. CDR3: CARRQGGAYEQYF. CDR3 nucleotides: TGCGCCAGAAGACAGGGGGGAGCCTACGAGCAGTACTTC.